The rows below give T cell receptor beta chains drawn from one sample of a study of CD8+ T cells in alopecia areata. The method was immunoSEQ multiplex PCR; TCRdb's version includes in-frame clones alone and lacks a portion of them. This sample has around 270,000 clones, with over 45% found just once. Sample: CD4+ T cells sorted from blood, taken at week 24, from a patient treated with tofacitinib. These receptors all stem from a human donor with alopecia areata. Each CDR3 is given with its conserved first and last residue. Some rows have no size entry. The others give once, few or many, or a class for an expanded clone.

V gene,CDR3 length,clone size,J gene,CDR3 protein
TRBV11-2,13,NA,TRBJ1-1,CASSLELGTEAFF
TRBV4-1,14,NA,TRBJ1-5,CASSQDAQTQPQHF
TRBV5-1,16,NA,TRBJ1-1,CASSFTGLEGYTEAFF
TRBV9,15,NA,TRBJ2-7,CASSLGQSLFYEQYF
TRBV28,14,few,TRBJ1-6,CASSSGGRNSPLHF
TRBV7-2,16,NA,TRBJ2-7,CASSPRTGRGKNEQYF
TRBV25-1,14,NA,TRBJ1-2,CASRGVSKNYGYTF
TRBV5-1,15,NA,TRBJ1-4,CASGTLGQGGEKLFF
TRBV13,17,NA,TRBJ2-2,CASSNSPHRVNTGELFF
TRBV7-2,13,once,TRBJ1-1,CASSSHATREAFF
TRBV23-1,17,NA,TRBJ1-6,CASRSIQGASYNSPLHF
TRBV5-1,14,NA,TRBJ1-1,CASSKWDRNTEAFF
TRBV2,14,once,TRBJ2-7,CASTNPPGNHEQYF
TRBV5-6,15,NA,TRBJ1-2,CASSPRDRRFYGYTF
TRBV2,14,few,TRBJ2-7,CASSRETGDYEQYF
TRBV28,13,once,TRBJ2-5,CATRIGGGETQYF
TRBV30,15,NA,TRBJ2-7,CAWSPSGTPRREQYF
TRBV4-2,18,NA,TRBJ2-3,CASSQDGVAGGYTDTQYF
TRBV4-3,16,once,TRBJ2-3,CASSRGLVGSGDTQYF
TRBV7-2,14,NA,NA,CASSRTSGSYEQYF
TRBV19,12,few,TRBJ1-2,CASSTGDYGYTF
TRBV4-3,15,NA,TRBJ2-7,CASSQGNTGFYEQYF
TRBV19,16,NA,TRBJ1-1,CAVTVRGGLLNTEAFF
TRBV7-9,14,NA,TRBJ1-2,CASSLSGGGYGYTF
TRBV18,15,NA,TRBJ1-1,CASSLGQQGNTEAFF
TRBV5-6,14,NA,TRBJ1-1,CASDGRGLNTEAFF
TRBV11-2,15,NA,TRBJ1-5,CASSSGTGDAQPQHF
TRBV7-2,15,few,TRBJ1-6,CASSLEGTINSPLHF
TRBV29-1,13,NA,TRBJ2-7,CSVSTTGAYEQYF